Each of the 17 T cell receptor beta chains below was sequenced from the same sample in a study of T cell repertoires in cytomegalovirus infection. Using its own MiXCR run on the reads, TCRdb lists one record per CDR3 protein. Found here are almost 550,000 distinct CDR3 sequences, approximately 15% of them singletons; the top ten hold about 24%. The sequencing sample was made of CD8+ T cells from PBMCs. These TCRs come from a human donor in good health (CMV status not recorded). Some clones in this sample may be carry-over from other donors' samples.

The chain uses TRBV5-1 and TRBJ2-3; 9 positions match TRBD1. This CDR3 has 13 residues. Germline assignment: CDR1 SGHRS and CDR2 YFSETQ. The J segment lost 6 bases and the V segment lost 7 bases, leaving 6 bases of the junction unmatched. The CDR3 region has the DNA TGCGCCAGCTCCCACAGGGGGCCGGATACGCAGTATTTT. Translation: CASSHRGPDTQYF.

The genes are TRBV5-1 and TRBJ2-7, with TRBD1 matching over 10 bases. CDR3 length equals 15 residues. Germline V gene lookup returns CDR1 SGHRS and CDR2 YFSETQ. With 4 bases clipped from V and 2 bases from J, the junction kept 6 bases outside the gene matches. The CDR3 DNA reads as TGCGCCAGCAGCCCGACAGGGGGCGAGCCCTACGAGCAGTACTTC. Protein sequence: CASSPTGGEPYEQYF.

The J gene is TRBJ2-3, the V gene TRBV20-1; D may be TRBD2 (5 bases). V was trimmed by 6 bases and J by 1 base, leaving 23 bases between them. Per the germline V gene, CDR1 is DFQATT and CDR2 is SNEGSKA (reference sequence). The CDR3 runs 17 residues. The DNA for the CDR3 is TGCAGTGCCTTTAGAGATATCATGGACTTTCGCACAGATACGCAGTATTTT. This codes for CSAFRDIMDFRTDTQYF.

In this sample, this clonotype turned up many times. V usage is TRBV6-1 and J usage is TRBJ2-5, with a weak D call TRBD1 (6 bases). The V end was cut by 6 bases, the J end by 2 bases, with 10 bases between. The CDR3 has 13 amino acids. The germline gives CDR1 MNHNS, CDR2 SASEGT. CDR3 amino acids: CASRNRVQETQYF. DNA of the CDR3: TGTGCCAGCAGGAACAGGGTGCAAGAGACCCAGTACTTC.

This clonotype was counted at least ten times. The genes are TRBV3-1 and TRBJ2-5; D ambiguous. Trimming removed 0 bases at V and 4 bases at J, with 3 bases between. The CDR3 runs 12 residues. Germline CDR1 is LGHDT and CDR2 is YNNKEL (reference sequence). The CDR3 bases are TGTGCCAGCAGCCAAGAAGCAGAGACCCAGTACTTC. It codes for CASSQEAETQYF.

Concerning this clonotype: No conserved phenylalanine or tryptophan is present at the end of the CDR3, so a read error is the likely explanation. The chain links TRBV5-1 to TRBJ2-7, with 10 bases matching TRBD2. CDR1 is SGHRS and CDR2 is YFSETQ in the germline V gene. J was trimmed by 5 bases and V by 1 base; bases with no gene match: 3. There are 14 residues in the CDR3. CDR3 sequence reads: CASSLSLAGDEQYL. The CDR3 nucleotides are TGCGCCAGCAGCTTGTCTCTAGCGGGAGACGAGCAGTACTTA.

In DNA, the CDR3 is TGTGCCAGCAGCTTGTTCCACTACTCCTACAATGAGCAGTTCTTC. Protein: CASSLFHYSYNEQFF. The chain combines TRBV5-6 with TRBJ2-1; D uncertain. From germline, CDR1 is SGHDT and CDR2 YYEEEE. V lost 1 base and J 0 bases, leaving 8 bases between the germline ends. CDR3 length equals 15 residues.

In this sample, this clonotype turned up a few times. The chain has TRBV2 and TRBJ2-7; D is unresolved. Germline-derived CDR1 and CDR2 are SNHLY and FYNNEI. There are 12 residues in the CDR3. V dropped 6 bases and J dropped 6 bases, with 12 bases sitting between them. The CDR3 DNA reads TGTGCCAGCAGGTCCCCCGGCGGCGAGCAGTACTTC. Its translation is CASRSPGGEQYF.

The chain joins TRBV9 to TRBJ1-3; D gene ambiguous. The V gene lost 0 bases and the J gene lost 8 bases, with 12 bases spanning the gap. This CDR3 is built from 14 residues. Germline V lookup: CDR1 SGDLS, CDR2 YYNGEE. CDR3 residues: CASSVEGSADTIYF. The CDR3 DNA reads TGTGCCAGCAGCGTAGAGGGATCAGCAGACACCATATATTTT.

V is TRBV27 and J is TRBJ2-1; D unresolved. The CDR3 spans 14 residues. V shed 2 bases and J shed 3 bases, with 8 bases lying between them. Germline values: CDR1 MNHEY, CDR2 SMNVEV (reference sequence). CDR3 sequence reads: CASSLKRIYNEQFF. CDR3 in DNA: TGTGCCAGCAGTTTAAAACGAATCTACAATGAGCAGTTCTTC.

This clonotype was seen repeatedly, ten times or more. The V call is TRBV7-9, the J call TRBJ2-4; 8 bases agree with TRBD1. After removal of 5 bases from V and 0 bases from J, the junction contained 6 bases not matched to a gene. The CDR3 is 16 amino acids. CDR1 SEHNR and CDR2 FQNEAQ come from the germline V gene (reference sequence). Here the CDR3 DNA reads TGTGCCAGCAGCCCTCGACAGGGGCTAGCCAAAAACATTCAGTACTTC. It translates to CASSPRQGLAKNIQYF.

CDR3 nucleotide sequence: TGTGCCAGCACGGATCCCCCCCTCCACTTT. This sequence encodes CASTDPPLHF. The chain combines TRBV2 with TRBJ1-6; no definite D call. The CDR3 totals 10 residues. Germline CDR1 and CDR2: SNHLY and FYNNEI. The V and J ends lost 7 bases and 13 bases respectively, with 8 bases between them.

The chain carries TRBV5-1 and TRBJ2-5; 9 nucleotides match TRBD2. The CDR3 is made up of 16 amino acids. Looked up from germline, CDR1 is SGHRS and CDR2 is YFSETQ. Trimming took 3 bases from V and 0 from J; bases not matched to a gene: 6. The chain's CDR3 is CASSSLAGVHQETQYF. CDR3 bases: TGCGCCAGCAGCTCCTTAGCGGGAGTACACCAAGAGACCCAGTACTTC.

The chain couples TRBV3-1 to TRBJ2-1; 16 nucleotides agree with TRBD2. Trimming at V came to 6 bases and at J to 9 bases, leaving 8 bases not matched to a gene. The CDR3 covers 16 residues. Germline V gene sequence: CDR1 LGHDT, CDR2 YNNKEL (reference sequence). This CDR3 reads CASSPGLAGGIGEQFF. The CDR3 DNA sequence: TGTGCCAGCAGTCCGGGACTAGCGGGAGGGATCGGTGAGCAGTTCTTC.

This clonotype appeared many times. The chain uses TRBV7-6 and TRBJ2-5; D is undetermined. CDR1 SGHVS and CDR2 FNYEAQ come from the germline V gene. V lost 4 bases, J lost 1 base, and 4 bases lay in between. The CDR3 extends over 12 amino acids. CDR3 residues: CASSSGQETQYF. The CDR3 coding sequence is TGTGCCAGCAGCTCGGGCCAAGAGACCCAGTACTTC.

Only a few counts were recorded for this clonotype. V gene TRBV7-9 combines with J gene TRBJ1-6; D gene ambiguous. The CDR3 sequence is 15 residues long. V was shortened by 4 bases and J by 9 bases, with 16 bases between the two germline ends. Per germline, CDR1 SEHNR and CDR2 FQNEAQ (reference sequence). CDR3 sequence (DNA): TGTGCCAGCAGCTCTCCGGGTGTTGCTGGTTCACCCCTCCACTTT. Its protein is CASSSPGVAGSPLHF.

This clonotype was counted at least ten times. The genes are TRBV11-2 and TRBJ1-2; a possible D gene is TRBD1 (5 bases). Germline values: CDR1 SGHAT, CDR2 FQNNGV. With 5 bases removed from V and 4 bases from J, the gap between germline ends came to 29 bases. The CDR3 extends over 19 amino acids. The CDR3 DNA reads TGTGCCAGCAGCCCCTGGGTTCCTCGCGAGGTGACAGCCCGCTATGGCTACACCTTC. The encoded protein is CASSPWVPREVTARYGYTF.